The entry below gives a single T cell receptor beta chain sequence along with its context. Antigen specificity is unknown. This PCR relied on a set of 60 Vbeta primers and 13 Jbeta primers. Produced via immunoSEQ multiplex PCR; TCRdb's table is partial and in-frame only. The table shows 100,000 to 150,000 clones, with around 75% occurring only once. V gave up 5 bases and J gave up 6 bases; unmatched junction bases: 17. The CDR3 has 18 residues. Germline values: CDR1 MDHEN, CDR2 SYDVKM. These data come from a study of cytomegalovirus exposure and HLA in healthy donors. Turning to the study itself: From HLA-typed donors, an early data release held about 92 million unique TCRs. Study results and limitations: Accurate predictions that matched the HLA-A and HLA-B alleles of most subjects were reportedly made from TCR beta sequences. Links to common viral pathogens appeared, in a later analysis, for several of the most significant clusters. The authors enumerated 164 TCR beta chains as linked to cytomegalovirus.

This TCR was sampled from a man aged 60 to 75 in good health and CMV-seropositive. Sequenced input: PBMCs. This chain connects TRBV28 to TRBJ1-1; TRBD1 matches 11 bases. The CDR3 protein is CASSPLDRGPQTDAEAFF. DNA for the CDR3: TGTGCCAGCAGTCCTCTGGACAGGGGGCCACAAACCGACGCTGAAGCTTTCTTT.